This T cell receptor beta chain was recorded in a study of cytomegalovirus exposure and HLA in healthy donors. Overall study findings and caveats: A later analysis found most CMV-associated TCR beta chains apparently HLA-restricted. Cytomegalovirus status was reportedly diagnosed by the classifier with high specificity and sensitivity. CMV serostatus stood as the only immune exposure information on hand. A later analysis by the authors found several of the most significant clusters apparently linked to common viral pathogens.

As to this clone: Antigen: not known.

PCR was performed using 60 Vbeta and 13 Jbeta primers. TCRdb's copy holds only in-frame clones and misses some; the assay was immunoSEQ multiplex PCR. The sample records 100,000 to 150,000 clones, approximately 86% being singletons. Germline loops: CDR1 SQVTM, CDR2 ANQGSEA. The CDR3 extends over 16 amino acids. V lost 2 bases to trimming and J lost 2 bases; unmatched junction nucleotides: 7. The receptor was isolated from a boy aged 5-17 years in good health and CMV-seronegative. V and J are TRBV29-1 and TRBJ2-3, with 10 bases lining up with TRBD1. Specimen: PBMCs. The CDR3 region is CSVESLTGGYTDTQYF. The CDR3 DNA reads as TGCAGCGTTGAATCGCTGACAGGGGGCTACACAGATACGCAGTATTTT.